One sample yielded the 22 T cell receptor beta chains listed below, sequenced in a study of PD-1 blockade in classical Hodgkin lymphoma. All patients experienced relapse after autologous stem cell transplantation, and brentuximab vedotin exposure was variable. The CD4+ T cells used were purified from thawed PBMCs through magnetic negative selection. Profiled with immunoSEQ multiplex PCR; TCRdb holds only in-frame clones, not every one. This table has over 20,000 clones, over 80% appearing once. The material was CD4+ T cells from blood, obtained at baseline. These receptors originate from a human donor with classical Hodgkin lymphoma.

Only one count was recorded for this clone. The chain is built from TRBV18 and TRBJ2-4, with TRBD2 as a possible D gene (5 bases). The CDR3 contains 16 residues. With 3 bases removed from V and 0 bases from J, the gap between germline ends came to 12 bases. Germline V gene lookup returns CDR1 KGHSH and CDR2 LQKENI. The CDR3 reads CASSPGESLAKNIQYF. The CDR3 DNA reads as TGTGCCAGCTCACCGGGAGAGTCCCTAGCCAAAAACATTCAGTACTTC.

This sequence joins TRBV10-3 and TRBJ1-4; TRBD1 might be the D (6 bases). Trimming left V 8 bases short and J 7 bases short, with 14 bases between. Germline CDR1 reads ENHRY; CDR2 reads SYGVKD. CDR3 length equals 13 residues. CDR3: CAISPGEGEKLFF. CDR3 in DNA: TGTGCCATCTCGCCAGGGGAAGGTGAAAAACTGTTTTTT.

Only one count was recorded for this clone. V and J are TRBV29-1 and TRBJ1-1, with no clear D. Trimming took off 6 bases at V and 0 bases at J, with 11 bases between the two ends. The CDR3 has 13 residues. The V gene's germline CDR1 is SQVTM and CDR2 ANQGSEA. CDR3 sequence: CSVGQTLNTEAFF. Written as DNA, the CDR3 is TGCAGCGTCGGGCAGACTTTGAACACTGAAGCTTTCTTT.

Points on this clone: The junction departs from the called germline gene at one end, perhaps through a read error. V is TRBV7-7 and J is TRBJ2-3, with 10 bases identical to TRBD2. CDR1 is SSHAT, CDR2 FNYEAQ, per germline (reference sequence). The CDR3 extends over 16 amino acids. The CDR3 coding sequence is TGTGCTAGCAGCTTAGGGCTAGCGGGGGCCGCAGATACGCAGTATTTT. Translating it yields CASSLGLAGAADTQYF.

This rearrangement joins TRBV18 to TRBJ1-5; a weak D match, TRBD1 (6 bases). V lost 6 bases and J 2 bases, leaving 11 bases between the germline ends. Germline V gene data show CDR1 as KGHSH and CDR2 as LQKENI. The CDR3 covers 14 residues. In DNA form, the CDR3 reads TGTGCCAGCTCTCCGGGGGGCGGCAATCAGCCCCAGCATTTT. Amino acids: CASSPGGGNQPQHF. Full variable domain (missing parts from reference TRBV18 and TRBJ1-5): NAGVMQNPRHLVRRRGQEARLRCSPMKGHSHVYWYRQLPEEGLKFMVYLQKENIIDESGMPKERFSAEFPKEGPSILRIQQVVRGDSAAYFCASSPGGGNQPQHFGDGTRLSIL.

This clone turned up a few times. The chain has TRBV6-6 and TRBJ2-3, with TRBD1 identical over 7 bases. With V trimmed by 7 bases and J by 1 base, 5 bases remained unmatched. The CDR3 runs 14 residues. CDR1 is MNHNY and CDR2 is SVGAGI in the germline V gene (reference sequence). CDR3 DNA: TGTGCCAGCAACCGGGACAGTGGCACAGATACGCAGTATTTT. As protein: CASNRDSGTDTQYF.

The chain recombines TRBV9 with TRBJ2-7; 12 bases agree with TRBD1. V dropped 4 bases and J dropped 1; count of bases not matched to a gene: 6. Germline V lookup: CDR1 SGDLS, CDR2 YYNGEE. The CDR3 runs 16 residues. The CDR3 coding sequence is TGTGCCAGCAGCTACGGGACAGGGGGCGCTTCCTACGAGCAGTACTTC. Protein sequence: CASSYGTGGASYEQYF.

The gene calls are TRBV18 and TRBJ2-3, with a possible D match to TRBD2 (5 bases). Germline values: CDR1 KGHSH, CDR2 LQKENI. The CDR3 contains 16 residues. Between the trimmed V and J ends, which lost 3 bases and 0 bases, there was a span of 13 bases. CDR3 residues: CASSPRGQSSTDTQYF. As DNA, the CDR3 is TGTGCCAGCTCACCCAGAGGGCAGTCTAGCACAGATACGCAGTATTTT.

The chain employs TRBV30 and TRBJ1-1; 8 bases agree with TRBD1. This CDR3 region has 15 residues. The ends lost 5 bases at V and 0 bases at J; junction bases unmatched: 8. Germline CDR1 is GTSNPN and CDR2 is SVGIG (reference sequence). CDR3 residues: CAWGHPDRVNTEAFF. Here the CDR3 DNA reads TGTGCCTGGGGACATCCGGACAGGGTGAACACTGAAGCTTTCTTT.

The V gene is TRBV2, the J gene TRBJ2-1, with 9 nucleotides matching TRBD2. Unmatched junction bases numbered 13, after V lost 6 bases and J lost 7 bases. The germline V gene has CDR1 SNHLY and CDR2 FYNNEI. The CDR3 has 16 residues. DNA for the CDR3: TGTGCCAGCAGGTATCCCGGGACTAGCAGGAGGAATGAGCAGTTCTTC. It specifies CASRYPGTSRRNEQFF.

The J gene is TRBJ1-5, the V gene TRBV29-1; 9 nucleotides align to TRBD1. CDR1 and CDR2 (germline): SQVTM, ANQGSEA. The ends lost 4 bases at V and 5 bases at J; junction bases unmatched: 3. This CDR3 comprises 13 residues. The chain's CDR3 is CSVATGGDQPQHF. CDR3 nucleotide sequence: TGCAGCGTTGCGACAGGGGGTGATCAGCCCCAGCATTTT.

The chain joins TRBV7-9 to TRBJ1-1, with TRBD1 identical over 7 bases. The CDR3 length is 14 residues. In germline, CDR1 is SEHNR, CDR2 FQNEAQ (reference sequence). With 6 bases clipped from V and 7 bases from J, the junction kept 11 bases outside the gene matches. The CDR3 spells CASSPDGTVYEAFF. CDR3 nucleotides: TGTGCCAGCAGTCCCGACGGGACAGTCTATGAAGCTTTCTTT. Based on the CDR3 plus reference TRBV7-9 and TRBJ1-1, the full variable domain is DTGVSQNPRHKITKRGQNVTFRCDPISEHNRLYWYRQTLGQGPEFLTYFQNEAQLEKSRLLSDRFSAERPKGSFSTLEIQRTEQGDSAMYLCASSPDGTVYEAFFGQGTRLTVV.

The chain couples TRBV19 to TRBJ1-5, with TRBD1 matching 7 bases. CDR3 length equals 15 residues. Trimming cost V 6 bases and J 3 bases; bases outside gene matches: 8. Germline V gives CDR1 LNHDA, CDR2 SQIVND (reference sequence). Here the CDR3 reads CASSSRGNPNQPQHF. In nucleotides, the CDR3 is TGTGCCAGTAGCAGCAGGGGGAACCCCAATCAGCCCCAGCATTTT.

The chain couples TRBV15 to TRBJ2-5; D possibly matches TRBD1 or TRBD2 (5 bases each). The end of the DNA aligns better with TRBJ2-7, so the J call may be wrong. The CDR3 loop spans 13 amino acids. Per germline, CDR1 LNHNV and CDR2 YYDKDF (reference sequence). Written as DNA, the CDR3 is TGTGCCACCGGTCGGGACCCCTCCTACGAGCAGTACTTC. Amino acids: CATGRDPSYEQYF.

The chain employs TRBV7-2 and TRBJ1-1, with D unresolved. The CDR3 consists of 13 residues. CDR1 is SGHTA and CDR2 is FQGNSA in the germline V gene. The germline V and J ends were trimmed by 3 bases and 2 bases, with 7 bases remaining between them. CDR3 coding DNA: TGTGCCAGCAGCTTGAGGCGCAACACTGAAGCTTTCTTT. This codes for CASSLRRNTEAFF.

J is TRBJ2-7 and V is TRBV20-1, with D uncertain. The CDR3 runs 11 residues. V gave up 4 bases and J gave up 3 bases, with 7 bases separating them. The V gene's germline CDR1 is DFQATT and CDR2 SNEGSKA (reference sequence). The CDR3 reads CSATLNYEQYF. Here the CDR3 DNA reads TGCAGTGCTACATTAAACTACGAGCAGTACTTC.

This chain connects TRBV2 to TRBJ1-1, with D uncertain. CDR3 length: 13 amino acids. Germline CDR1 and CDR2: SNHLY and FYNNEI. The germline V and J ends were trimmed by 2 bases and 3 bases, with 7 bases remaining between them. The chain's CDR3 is CASSEQSDTEAFF. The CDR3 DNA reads TGTGCCAGCAGTGAACAGTCGGACACTGAAGCTTTCTTT.

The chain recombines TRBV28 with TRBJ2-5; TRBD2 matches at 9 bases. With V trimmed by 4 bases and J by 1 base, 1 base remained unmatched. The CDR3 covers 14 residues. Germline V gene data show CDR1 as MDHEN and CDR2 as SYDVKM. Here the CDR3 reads CASSWTSAQETQYF. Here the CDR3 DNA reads TGTGCCAGCAGTTGGACTAGCGCCCAAGAGACCCAGTACTTC.

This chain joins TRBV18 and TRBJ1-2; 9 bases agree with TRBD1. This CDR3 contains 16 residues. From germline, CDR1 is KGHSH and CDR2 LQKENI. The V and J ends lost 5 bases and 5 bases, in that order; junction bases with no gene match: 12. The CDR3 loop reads CASSSIRQGEAYGYTF. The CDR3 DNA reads TGTGCCAGCTCATCTATCCGACAGGGGGAGGCTTATGGCTACACCTTC.

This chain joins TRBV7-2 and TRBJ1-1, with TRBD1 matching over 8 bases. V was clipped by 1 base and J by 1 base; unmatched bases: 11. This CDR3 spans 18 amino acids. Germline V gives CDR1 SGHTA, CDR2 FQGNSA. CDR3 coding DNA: TGTGCCAGCAGCTTAGGTGACCCAGGGGGCATACGGAACACTGAAGCTTTCTTT. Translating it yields CASSLGDPGGIRNTEAFF.

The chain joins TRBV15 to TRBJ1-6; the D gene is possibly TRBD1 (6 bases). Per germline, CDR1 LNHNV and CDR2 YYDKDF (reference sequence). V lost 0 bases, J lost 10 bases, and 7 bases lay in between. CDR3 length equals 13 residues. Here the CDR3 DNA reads TGTGCCACCAGCAGAGATGGGGGCTCACCCCTCCACTTT. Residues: CATSRDGGSPLHF.

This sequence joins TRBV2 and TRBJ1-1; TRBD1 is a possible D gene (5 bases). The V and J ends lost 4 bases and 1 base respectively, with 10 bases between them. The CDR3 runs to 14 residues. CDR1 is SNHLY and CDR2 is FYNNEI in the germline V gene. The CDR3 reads CASSGGVSNTEAFF. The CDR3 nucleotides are TGTGCCAGCAGTGGAGGGGTTTCGAACACTGAAGCTTTCTTT.